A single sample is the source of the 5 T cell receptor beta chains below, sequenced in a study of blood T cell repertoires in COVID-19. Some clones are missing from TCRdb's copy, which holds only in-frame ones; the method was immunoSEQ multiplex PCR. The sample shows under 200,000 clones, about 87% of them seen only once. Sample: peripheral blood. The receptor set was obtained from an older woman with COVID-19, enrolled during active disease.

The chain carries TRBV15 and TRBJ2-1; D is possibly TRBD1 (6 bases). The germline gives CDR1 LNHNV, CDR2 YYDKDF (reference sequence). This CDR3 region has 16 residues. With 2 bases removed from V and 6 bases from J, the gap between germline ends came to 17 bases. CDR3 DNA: TGTGCCACCAGCAGATTCGTTGGTCAGGGGTCCAATGAGCAGTTCTTC. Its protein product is CATSRFVGQGSNEQFF.

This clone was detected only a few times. DNA of the CDR3: TGTGCCAGCAGCGCCCGGGACTCATTCCGGAGTGGCTACACCTTC. Protein: CASSARDSFRSGYTF. The rearrangement links TRBV11-2 to TRBJ1-2, with D tentatively TRBD1 (5 bases). The CDR3 totals 15 residues. From germline, CDR1 is SGHAT and CDR2 FQNNGV. V was shortened by 5 bases and J by 7 bases, with 20 bases between the two germline ends.

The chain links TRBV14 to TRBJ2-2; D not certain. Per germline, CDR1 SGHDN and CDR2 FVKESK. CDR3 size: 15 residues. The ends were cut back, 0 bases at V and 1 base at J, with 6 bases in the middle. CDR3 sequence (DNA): TGTGCCAGCAGCCAAGATCTTCGGAACACCGGGGAGCTGTTTTTT. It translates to CASSQDLRNTGELFF.

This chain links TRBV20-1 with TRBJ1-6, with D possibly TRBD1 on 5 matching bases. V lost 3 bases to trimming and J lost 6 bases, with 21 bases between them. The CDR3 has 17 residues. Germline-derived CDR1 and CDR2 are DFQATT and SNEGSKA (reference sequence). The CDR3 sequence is CSASQSAGRTTNSPLHF. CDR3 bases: TGCAGTGCTAGTCAGTCGGCGGGGCGAACGACTAATTCACCCCTCCACTTT.

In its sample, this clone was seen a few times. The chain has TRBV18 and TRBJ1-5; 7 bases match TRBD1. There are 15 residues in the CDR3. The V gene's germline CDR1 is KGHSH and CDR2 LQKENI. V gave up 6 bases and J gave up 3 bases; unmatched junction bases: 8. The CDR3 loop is CASSKTGSHNQPQHF. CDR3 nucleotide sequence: TGTGCCAGCTCGAAGACAGGGTCCCACAATCAGCCCCAGCATTTT.